This TCR beta chain is drawn from a study of PD-1 blockade in classical Hodgkin lymphoma. Each patient experienced a relapse that followed autologous stem cell transplantation, and brentuximab vedotin exposure varied. CDR3 length: 17 residues. With respect to this clone: As yet, its antigen is unknown.

TCRdb keeps only in-frame clones here, not all; method: immunoSEQ multiplex PCR. The sample carries fewer than 55,000 clones, 85% to 90% recorded once. Study outcomes and limitations: Complete responders' baseline diversity resembled that of newly diagnosed patients. Nivolumab initiation under 1 year post-ASCT meant exclusion.

The starting material was peripheral blood mononuclear cells (PBMCs), obtained at baseline. The chain recombines TRBV21-1 with TRBJ2-1; the table names TRBD2, a call not compared with the DNA. TRBV21-1 is a pseudogene locus. The TCR comes from a human donor with classical Hodgkin lymphoma. The DNA for the CDR3 is TGTGCCAGCAGCCGATCTAGCGGGAGGATGGGGGGGAATGAGCAGTTCTTC. Translated, it gives CASSRSSGRMGGNEQFF.